This T cell receptor (beta chain) emerged from a study of T cell changes during pregnancy in multiple sclerosis. Germline V lookup: CDR1 SGHNT, CDR2 YENEEA. J was trimmed by 1 base and V by 2 bases; bases with no gene match: 4. The CDR3 consists of 15 residues. Sequenced by immunoSEQ multiplex PCR; TCRdb stores in-frame clones only, minus some. The sample holds approximately 33,000 clones, about 91% seen once. The V and J genes are TRBV11-3 and TRBJ1-1, with TRBD1 matching 7 bases. The receptor's source is a female donor in good health, enrolled as a control in a pregnancy study. Sequenced here: CD4+ T cells from peripheral blood mononuclear cells, sampled in the first trimester of pregnancy. The CDR3 region has the DNA TGTGCCAGCAGCTTAAGTGCAGGGGGGAACACTGAAGCTTTCTTT. Translation: CASSLSAGGNTEAFF.